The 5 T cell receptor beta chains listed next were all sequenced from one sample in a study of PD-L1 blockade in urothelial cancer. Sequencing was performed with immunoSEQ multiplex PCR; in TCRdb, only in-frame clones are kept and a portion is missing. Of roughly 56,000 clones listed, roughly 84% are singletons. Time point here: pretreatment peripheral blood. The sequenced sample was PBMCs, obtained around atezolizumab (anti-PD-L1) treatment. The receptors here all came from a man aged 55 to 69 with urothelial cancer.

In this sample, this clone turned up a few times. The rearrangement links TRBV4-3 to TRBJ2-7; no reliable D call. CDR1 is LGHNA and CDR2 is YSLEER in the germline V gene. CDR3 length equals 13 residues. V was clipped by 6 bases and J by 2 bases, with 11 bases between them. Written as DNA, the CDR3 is TGCGCCAGCAGTCTGCCAGAAACCTACGAGCAGTACTTC. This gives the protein CASSLPETYEQYF.

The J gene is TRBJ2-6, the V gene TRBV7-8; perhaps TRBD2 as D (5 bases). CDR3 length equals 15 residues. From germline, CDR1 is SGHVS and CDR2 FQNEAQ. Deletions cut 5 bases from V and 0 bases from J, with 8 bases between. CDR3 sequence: CASSRGPSGANVLTF. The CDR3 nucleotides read TGTGCCAGCAGCAGAGGGCCCTCTGGGGCCAACGTCCTGACTTTC.

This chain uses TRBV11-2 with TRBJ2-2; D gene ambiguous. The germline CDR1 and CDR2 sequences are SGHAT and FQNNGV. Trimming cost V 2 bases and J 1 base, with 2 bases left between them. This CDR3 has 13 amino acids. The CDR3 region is CASSLQNTGELFF. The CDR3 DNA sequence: TGTGCCAGCAGCTTACAGAACACCGGGGAGCTGTTTTTT.

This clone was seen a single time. The CDR3 nucleotides read TGTGCCAGTAGTATGCTGGGACTAGGTTTAGAGACCCAGTACTTC. It specifies CASSMLGLGLETQYF. The chain combines TRBV19 with TRBJ2-5, with 8 bases fitting TRBD2. Per the germline V gene, CDR1 is LNHDA and CDR2 is SQIVND (reference sequence). The CDR3 is 15 amino acids. V dropped 3 bases and J dropped 4; count of bases not matched to a gene: 7.

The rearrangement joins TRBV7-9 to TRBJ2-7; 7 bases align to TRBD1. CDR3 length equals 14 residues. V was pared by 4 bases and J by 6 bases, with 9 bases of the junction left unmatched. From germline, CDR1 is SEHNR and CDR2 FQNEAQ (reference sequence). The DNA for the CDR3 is TGTGCCAGCAGCTACCGACAGGGAGCCGGCGAGCAGTACTTC. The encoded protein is CASSYRQGAGEQYF.